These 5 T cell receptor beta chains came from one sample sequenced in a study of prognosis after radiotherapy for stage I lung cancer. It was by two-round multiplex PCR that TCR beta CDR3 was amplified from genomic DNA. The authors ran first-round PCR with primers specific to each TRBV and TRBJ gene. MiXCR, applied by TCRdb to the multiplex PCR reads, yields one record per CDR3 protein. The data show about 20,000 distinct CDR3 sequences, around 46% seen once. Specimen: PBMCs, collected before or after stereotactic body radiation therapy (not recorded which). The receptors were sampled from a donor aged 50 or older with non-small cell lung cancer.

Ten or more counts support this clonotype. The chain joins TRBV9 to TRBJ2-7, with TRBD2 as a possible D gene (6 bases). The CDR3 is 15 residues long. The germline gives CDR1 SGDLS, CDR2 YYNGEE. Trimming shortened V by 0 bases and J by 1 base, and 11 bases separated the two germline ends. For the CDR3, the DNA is TGTGCCAGCAGCGTAGGCGGTAGCGGTTCCTACGAGCAGTACTTC. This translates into CASSVGGSGSYEQYF.

CDR3 in DNA: TGTGCCAGCCGTCCCGCGGCTCTAGGGGAGCAGTACTTC. Amino acid sequence: CASRPAALGEQYF. This rearrangement joins TRBV6-2 or TRBV6-3 to TRBJ2-7; D call uncertain. The CDR3 loop spans 13 amino acids. In germline, CDR1 is MNHEY, CDR2 SVGEGT. The V and J ends lost 8 bases and 7 bases respectively, with 18 bases between them.

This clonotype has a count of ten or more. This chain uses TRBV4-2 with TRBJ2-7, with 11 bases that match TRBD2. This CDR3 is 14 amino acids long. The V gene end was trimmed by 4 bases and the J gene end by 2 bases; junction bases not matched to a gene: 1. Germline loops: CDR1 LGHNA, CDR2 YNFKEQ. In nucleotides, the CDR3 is TGTGCCAGCAGCCTGACTAGCGGGACCTACGAGCAGTACTTC. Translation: CASSLTSGTYEQYF.

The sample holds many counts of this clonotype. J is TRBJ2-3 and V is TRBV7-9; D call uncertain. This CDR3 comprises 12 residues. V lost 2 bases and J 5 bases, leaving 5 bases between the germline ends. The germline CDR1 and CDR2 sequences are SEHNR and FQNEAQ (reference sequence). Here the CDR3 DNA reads TGTGCCAGCAGCTTAATCGTAGATACGCAGTATTTT. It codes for CASSLIVDTQYF.

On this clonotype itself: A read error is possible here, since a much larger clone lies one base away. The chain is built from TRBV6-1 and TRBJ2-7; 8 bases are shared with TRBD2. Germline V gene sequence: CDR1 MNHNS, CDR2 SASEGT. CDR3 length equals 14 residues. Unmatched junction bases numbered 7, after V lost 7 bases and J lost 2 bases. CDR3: CASINGGAPYEQYF. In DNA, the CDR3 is TGTGCCAGCATAAACGGGGGGGCGCCCTACGAGCAGTACTTC.